In this sample, the clone carrying this T cell receptor beta chain turned up many times. Its antigen is as yet unknown. CDR3 length: 16 amino acids. Germline V gene lookup returns CDR1 SGHRS and CDR2 YFSETQ. V shed 0 bases and J 2 bases; nucleotides not matched to a gene: 5. This sample was taken from a study of Graves' ophthalmopathy and Graves' hyperthyroidism. Study information: Hyperthyroidism showing no ophthalmopathy within 18 months of follow-up was stable. Regarding the study as a whole: Clonotypes were expanded in thyroid at above 0.001 frequency, and most also appeared in blood.

Beta-chain TCR CDR3 regions were amplified from RNA transcripts. The workflow started with a first-round RT-PCR run with HTBI primers and then moved on to a second-round multiplex PCR. A single record per CDR3 protein comes from TCRdb applying MiXCR to the multiplex PCR reads. The sample yields 500,000 to 700,000 distinct CDR3 sequences, approximately 35% seen once. Exclusion criteria comprised other autoimmune diseases, uncontrolled infections, pregnancy or lactation in patients. The sequencing input was peripheral blood or thyroid tissue (not recorded which). The sequence was collected from an adult man with Graves' hyperthyroidism. The chain has TRBV5-1 and TRBJ1-5; TRBD1 matches at 7 bases. The CDR3, as DNA: TGCGCCAGCAGCTTGGGAGGGGGCGAGGGCAATCAGCCCCAGCATTTT. It is translated as CASSLGGGEGNQPQHF.